This is a list of T cell receptor beta chains from one sample in a study of shared clonotypes between healthy human individuals. Assay: immunoSEQ multiplex PCR; the TCRdb copy retains only in-frame clones and omits some. The table includes around 1,900,000 clones, over 85% detected once. The sample comprised naive CD8+ T cells from PBMCs. Source of these receptors: a man between 18 and 35 years old in good health. Some clones in this sample may be carry-over from other donors' samples. Both conserved end residues are part of each CDR3. D genes are given only for firm matches. Size is omitted from some rows. Given values are once, few, many or a class for expanded clones.

clone size	V gene	J gene	D gene	CDR3 DNA	CDR3 protein
NA	TRBV19	TRBJ2-5	TRBD2	TGTGCCAGCAAGGGACTAAGACATGGGGGTAAAGAGACCCAGTACTTC	CASKGLRHGGKETQYF
NA	TRBV4-3	TRBJ2-2	TRBD1	TGCGCCAGCAGCCAAGAAGGGACAGTTCCCGGGGAGCTGTTTTTT	CASSQEGTVPGELFF
NA	TRBV5-6	TRBJ2-1	TRBD1	TGTGCCAGCAGTACTACCGGGACAGGGGACTACAATGAGCAGTTCTTC	CASSTTGTGDYNEQFF
NA	TRBV6-1	TRBJ2-7	TRBD1	TGTGCCAGCAGCTCGACAGGGAACGCGGTGGAGCAGTACTTC	CASSSTGNAVEQYF
NA	TRBV28	TRBJ2-2	NA	TGTGCCAGCAGTTTGGGCACGAACACCGGGGAGCTGTTTTTT	CASSLGTNTGELFF
few	TRBV7-9	TRBJ1-2	TRBD1	TGTGCCAGCAGCCTCTGGGACAGCCTTTCGGATGGCTACACCTTC	CASSLWDSLSDGYTF
NA	TRBV19	TRBJ2-7	TRBD2	TGTGCCAGTAGTACCCCGGGGACTAGCGGGAGCTACGAGCAGTACTTC	CASSTPGTSGSYEQYF
few	TRBV12-5	TRBJ1-1	NA	TGTGCTAGTGGACGAGACTGGAACACTGAAGCTTTCTTT	CASGRDWNTEAFF
once	TRBV28	TRBJ1-4	NA	TGTGCCAGCACCCCACGGGGAGAGGATGAAAAACTGTTTTTT	CASTPRGEDEKLFF
NA	TRBV9	TRBJ2-5	NA	TGTGCCAGCAGCGGGCCCCCCGGGAGAGAACAAGAGACCCAGTACTTC	CASSGPPGREQETQYF
NA	TRBV5-8	TRBJ1-5	TRBD1	TGTGCCAGCAGCTCGGGGGACAGTAGCAATCAGCCCCAGCATTTT	CASSSGDSSNQPQHF
NA	TRBV6-1	TRBJ1-3	NA	TGTGCCAGCAGTGAACATTGGGTAGAAAGGAGGGCTGGAAACACCATATATTTT	CASSEHWVERRAGNTIYF
once	TRBV5-1	TRBJ2-5	NA	TGCGCCAGCAGCTCCCCGAACCGCACAACCGGGACAATGGAGACCCAGTACTTC	CASSSPNRTTGTMETQYF
NA	TRBV7-3	TRBJ2-2	NA	TGTGCCAGCAGCTTATCCACAAACACCGGGGAGCTGTTTTTT	CASSLSTNTGELFF
NA	TRBV4-1	TRBJ1-3	NA	TGCGCCAGCAGCCAAGACGGGGAAGGGCCCTCTGGAAACACCATATATTTT	CASSQDGEGPSGNTIYF
NA	TRBV7-2	TRBJ2-1	TRBD2	TGTGCCAGCAGCCCTAGCGGGGGATCCTATTACAATGAGCAGTTCTTC	CASSPSGGSYYNEQFF
NA	TRBV27	TRBJ2-7	NA	TGTGCCAGCAGTTTAAAAGCTGTTGGGTTAAGCTCCTACGAGCAGTACTTC	CASSLKAVGLSSYEQYF
NA	TRBV5-4	TRBJ1-1	NA	TGTGCCAGCAGCTTAGGACGGGGCGGGGGCACTGAAGCTTTCTTT	CASSLGRGGGTEAFF
NA	TRBV7-8	TRBJ1-5	NA	TGTGCCAGCAGCCAAATCCGGGGGTATAGCAATCAGCCCCAGCATTTT	CASSQIRGYSNQPQHF